This T cell receptor beta chain is from a study of blood T cell repertoires in COVID-19. Study as a whole: Samples representing acute and convalescent COVID-19 were sourced from the United States, Italy and Spain. Sources were T cells, B-cell-depleted T cells, or PBMCs; the material itself was cDNA or gDNA.

Germline CDR1 reads KGHDR; CDR2 reads SFDVKD. The CDR3 extends over 12 amino acids. V lost 4 bases, J lost 14 bases, and 7 bases stayed unmatched. Clones were read by immunoSEQ multiplex PCR, and TCRdb kept only the in-frame ones, dropping some. In the table there are 150,000 to 200,000 clones, approximately 90% of which are singletons. The TCR comes from a human donor in a cohort sampled during active COVID-19. J is TRBJ2-5 and V is TRBV24-1; TRBD1 agrees at 9 bases. Sequencing was carried out using peripheral blood. The CDR3 DNA reads TGTGCCACCAGTGAAGGGACAGGGAAAGAATACTTC. Translation gives CATSEGTGKEYF.